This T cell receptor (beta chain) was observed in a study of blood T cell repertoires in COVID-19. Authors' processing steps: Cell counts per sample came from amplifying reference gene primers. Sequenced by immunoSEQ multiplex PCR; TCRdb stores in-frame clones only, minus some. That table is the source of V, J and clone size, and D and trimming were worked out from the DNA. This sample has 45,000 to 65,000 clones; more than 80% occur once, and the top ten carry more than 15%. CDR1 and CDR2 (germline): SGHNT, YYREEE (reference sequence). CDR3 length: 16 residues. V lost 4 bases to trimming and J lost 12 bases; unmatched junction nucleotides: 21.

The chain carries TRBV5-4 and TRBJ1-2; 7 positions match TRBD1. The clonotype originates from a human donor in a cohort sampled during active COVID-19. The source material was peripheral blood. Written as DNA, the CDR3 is TGTGCCAGCAGCCCCTTACCCAAGACAGGGCGGGGGGAGAACACCTTC. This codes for CASSPLPKTGRGENTF.